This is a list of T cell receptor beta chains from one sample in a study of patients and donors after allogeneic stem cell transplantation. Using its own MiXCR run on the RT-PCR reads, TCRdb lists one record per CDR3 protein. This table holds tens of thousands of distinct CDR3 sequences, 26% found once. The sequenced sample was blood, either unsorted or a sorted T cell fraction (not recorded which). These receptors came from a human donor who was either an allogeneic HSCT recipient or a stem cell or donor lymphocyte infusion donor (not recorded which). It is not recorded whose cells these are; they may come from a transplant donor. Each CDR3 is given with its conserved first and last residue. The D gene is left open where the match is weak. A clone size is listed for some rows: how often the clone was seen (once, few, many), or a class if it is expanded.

cdr3_nt: TGTGCCAGCAGTTTGGGTGGGATCGGCTATGGCTACACCTTC
cdr3_aa: CASSLGGIGYGYTF
j_call: TRBJ1-2
d_call: -
v_call: TRBV12-3/TRBV12-4
clone_size: few

cdr3_nt: TGTGCCAGCAGCTTAGATCCAGGGAACACCGGGGAGCTGTTTTTT
cdr3_aa: CASSLDPGNTGELFF
j_call: TRBJ2-2
d_call: -
v_call: TRBV7-6
clone_size: -

cdr3_nt: TGCGCCAGCAGCGCCGGAGGGTACAGGGTCAATGAGCAGTTCTTC
cdr3_aa: CASSAGGYRVNEQFF
j_call: TRBJ2-1
d_call: -
v_call: TRBV5-1
clone_size: -

cdr3_nt: TGCGCCAGCAGCCAAGGCCGGGGGAGCTCCTACGAGCAGTACTTC
cdr3_aa: CASSQGRGSSYEQYF
j_call: TRBJ2-7
d_call: -
v_call: TRBV4-1
clone_size: -

cdr3_nt: TGTGCCAGCAGTTTTATCGGCACTGAGCAGTTCTTC
cdr3_aa: CASSFIGTEQFF
j_call: TRBJ2-1
d_call: -
v_call: TRBV12-3/TRBV12-4
clone_size: once

cdr3_nt: TGCAGCGCTTGGGGGGACTATCCCTCCTACGAGCAGTACTTC
cdr3_aa: CSAWGDYPSYEQYF
j_call: TRBJ2-7
d_call: TRBD2
v_call: TRBV29-1
clone_size: -

cdr3_nt: TGTGCCAGCAGCTTAGTAGATGGCGGGGAGCTGTTTTTT
cdr3_aa: CASSLVDGGELFF
j_call: TRBJ2-2
d_call: -
v_call: TRBV13
clone_size: -

cdr3_nt: TGTGCCAGCAGTTATGGCAGGGAGCAAGAGACCCAGTACTTC
cdr3_aa: CASSYGREQETQYF
j_call: TRBJ2-5
d_call: -
v_call: TRBV6-5
clone_size: -

cdr3_nt: TGTGCCCGGACAGGGGGCTCCGGCGACACCGGGGAGCTGTTTTTT
cdr3_aa: CARTGGSGDTGELFF
j_call: TRBJ2-2
d_call: TRBD1
v_call: TRBV7-9
clone_size: -

cdr3_nt: TGTGCCAGCAGTTCTAGGCTTATGAACACTGAAGCTTTCTTT
cdr3_aa: CASSSRLMNTEAFF
j_call: TRBJ1-1
d_call: -
v_call: TRBV12-3/TRBV12-4
clone_size: many

cdr3_nt: TGTGCCAGCAGTCCCCGGGATGGGGGCCAAGAGACCCAGTACTTC
cdr3_aa: CASSPRDGGQETQYF
j_call: TRBJ2-5
d_call: -
v_call: TRBV12-3/TRBV12-4
clone_size: many

cdr3_nt: TGTGCCAGCAGCTTACCCGGACTAGCGAACTACGAGCAGTACTTC
cdr3_aa: CASSLPGLANYEQYF
j_call: TRBJ2-7
d_call: TRBD2
v_call: TRBV11-1
clone_size: -

cdr3_nt: TGTGCCAGCAGCCGCCCAATAAGCGGGGGGGCTTCCTACAATGAGCAGTTCTTC
cdr3_aa: CASSRPISGGASYNEQFF
j_call: TRBJ2-1
d_call: TRBD2
v_call: TRBV4-2
clone_size: -

cdr3_nt: TGTGCCAGCACTCGGGACGGAATGAACACTGAAGCTTTCTTT
cdr3_aa: CASTRDGMNTEAFF
j_call: TRBJ1-1
d_call: -
v_call: TRBV12-3/TRBV12-4
clone_size: -

cdr3_nt: TGCAGTGCTAGAGAGGGAGACTCCTACAATGAGCAGTTCTTC
cdr3_aa: CSAREGDSYNEQFF
j_call: TRBJ2-1
d_call: -
v_call: TRBV20-1
clone_size: -

cdr3_nt: TGCAGTGCCGGTAGGGGGCACCTAAACACTGAAGCTTTCTTT
cdr3_aa: CSAGRGHLNTEAFF
j_call: TRBJ1-1
d_call: TRBD1
v_call: TRBV20-1
clone_size: -

cdr3_nt: TGCGCCAGCAGAGCCGGGCCCGGGGAGACCCAGTACTTC
cdr3_aa: CASRAGPGETQYF
j_call: TRBJ2-5
d_call: -
v_call: TRBV5-1
clone_size: few

cdr3_nt: TGTGCCAGCAGGCCCGCCAGGGCCACTGAAGCTTTCTTT
cdr3_aa: CASRPARATEAFF
j_call: TRBJ1-1
d_call: -
v_call: TRBV6-5
clone_size: few

cdr3_nt: TGCAGTGCTACAGGGGGCTTGAACACTGAAGCTTTCTTT
cdr3_aa: CSATGGLNTEAFF
j_call: TRBJ1-1
d_call: TRBD1
v_call: TRBV20-1
clone_size: -

cdr3_nt: TGCGCCAGCAGCCCTTTCGCAGGGGCCGATAGCAATCAGCCCCAGCATTTT
cdr3_aa: CASSPFAGADSNQPQHF
j_call: TRBJ1-5
d_call: -
v_call: TRBV4-1
clone_size: few

cdr3_nt: TGCAGTGCTAGAGCAGCCATCTCCTACGAGCAGTACTTC
cdr3_aa: CSARAAISYEQYF
j_call: TRBJ2-7
d_call: -
v_call: TRBV20-1
clone_size: few

cdr3_nt: TGTGCCAGCAGTTTGGGTTTTTCAAGCACTGAAGCTTTCTTT
cdr3_aa: CASSLGFSSTEAFF
j_call: TRBJ1-1
d_call: -
v_call: TRBV6-2/TRBV6-3
clone_size: -

cdr3_nt: TGTGCCATCAGTGATCACAGGGGTGGCAATCAGCCCCAGCATTTT
cdr3_aa: CAISDHRGGNQPQHF
j_call: TRBJ1-5
d_call: TRBD1
v_call: TRBV10-3
clone_size: few

cdr3_nt: TGCAGTGCTAGATTGCCCTCAGGGGGGACCGATCAGCCCCAGCATTTT
cdr3_aa: CSARLPSGGTDQPQHF
j_call: TRBJ1-5
d_call: TRBD1
v_call: TRBV20-1
clone_size: few

cdr3_nt: TGCGCCAGCAGCTTGGGTCTAGCGGGATTGGGCTACAATGAGCAGTTCTTC
cdr3_aa: CASSLGLAGLGYNEQFF
j_call: TRBJ2-1
d_call: TRBD2
v_call: TRBV5-1
clone_size: -

cdr3_nt: TGTGCCAGCAGGACCAGAGATAGCAATCAGCCCCAGCATTTT
cdr3_aa: CASRTRDSNQPQHF
j_call: TRBJ1-5
d_call: -
v_call: TRBV12-3/TRBV12-4
clone_size: -

cdr3_nt: TGTGCCAGCTCGGGTTCCGGTTCCTACAATGAGCAGTTCTTC
cdr3_aa: CASSGSGSYNEQFF
j_call: TRBJ2-1
d_call: -
v_call: TRBV12-3/TRBV12-4
clone_size: -

cdr3_nt: TGTGCCAGCAGCTCCTATTTGAACACTGAAGCTTTCTTT
cdr3_aa: CASSSYLNTEAFF
j_call: TRBJ1-1
d_call: -
v_call: TRBV7-2
clone_size: few

cdr3_nt: TGCAGCGTTGGAAGGGAGGGGGCGACAGATACGCAGTATTTT
cdr3_aa: CSVGREGATDTQYF
j_call: TRBJ2-3
d_call: -
v_call: TRBV29-1
clone_size: -

cdr3_nt: TGTGCCAGCAGCTCGCGGCACACAGATACGCAGTATTTT
cdr3_aa: CASSSRHTDTQYF
j_call: TRBJ2-3
d_call: -
v_call: TRBV7-3
clone_size: -

cdr3_nt: TGTGCCAGCAGCTTGCGACAGGTCCCTAACTATGGCTACACCTTC
cdr3_aa: CASSLRQVPNYGYTF
j_call: TRBJ1-2
d_call: -
v_call: TRBV5-4
clone_size: few

cdr3_nt: TGTGCTAGCAGCGTGGGACTAGCTGGCGAGACCCAGTACTTC
cdr3_aa: CASSVGLAGETQYF
j_call: TRBJ2-5
d_call: TRBD2
v_call: TRBV7-7
clone_size: few

cdr3_nt: TGTGCCAGCTCGACGGGAGTGGTTAATGAGCAGTTCTTC
cdr3_aa: CASSTGVVNEQFF
j_call: TRBJ2-1
d_call: -
v_call: TRBV18
clone_size: few

cdr3_nt: TGCAGCGTCCCCCGGCCGTCTAATGAAAAACTGTTTTTT
cdr3_aa: CSVPRPSNEKLFF
j_call: TRBJ1-4
d_call: -
v_call: TRBV29-1
clone_size: -

cdr3_nt: TGTGCCAGCAGCACGGGAGGGACACCGTATGGCTACACCTTC
cdr3_aa: CASSTGGTPYGYTF
j_call: TRBJ1-2
d_call: -
v_call: TRBV9
clone_size: -

cdr3_nt: TGTGCCACCAGCAGAGATCTCGCGGGTTCCTACGAGCAGTACTTC
cdr3_aa: CATSRDLAGSYEQYF
j_call: TRBJ2-7
d_call: -
v_call: TRBV15
clone_size: few

cdr3_nt: TGTGCCAGCAGTGAAGGGGTCACCTACGAGCAGTACTTC
cdr3_aa: CASSEGVTYEQYF
j_call: TRBJ2-7
d_call: -
v_call: TRBV25-1
clone_size: -

cdr3_nt: TGTGCCAGCAGCCAGGGCGACCCCTACGAGCAGTACTTC
cdr3_aa: CASSQGDPYEQYF
j_call: TRBJ2-7
d_call: -
v_call: TRBV4-2
clone_size: -

cdr3_nt: TGCGCCAGCAGCTTGGGGTCAGATTCAGATACGCAGTATTTT
cdr3_aa: CASSLGSDSDTQYF
j_call: TRBJ2-3
d_call: -
v_call: TRBV5-1
clone_size: -

cdr3_nt: TGCGCCAGCAGCTTTAACAGCTACGAGCAGTACTTC
cdr3_aa: CASSFNSYEQYF
j_call: TRBJ2-7
d_call: -
v_call: TRBV5-1
clone_size: few

cdr3_nt: TGTGCCAGCAGCCTACCGGACGGGTCTCCCGCAACTAATGAAAAACTGTTTTTT
cdr3_aa: CASSLPDGSPATNEKLFF
j_call: TRBJ1-4
d_call: -
v_call: TRBV7-9
clone_size: -

cdr3_nt: TGCAGTGCTCCTTCGGGGGGGCGTACAGATACGCAGTATTTT
cdr3_aa: CSAPSGGRTDTQYF
j_call: TRBJ2-3
d_call: TRBD2
v_call: TRBV20-1
clone_size: -

cdr3_nt: TGTGCCAGCAGCTCTCCAGGGGGTAGTCAGCCCCAGCATTTT
cdr3_aa: CASSSPGGSQPQHF
j_call: TRBJ1-5
d_call: TRBD1
v_call: TRBV7-9
clone_size: -

cdr3_nt: TGTGCCAGCAGCTTATTGACAGGAAAGGGGGGCTACACCTTC
cdr3_aa: CASSLLTGKGGYTF
j_call: TRBJ1-2
d_call: -
v_call: TRBV7-2
clone_size: -

cdr3_nt: TGTGCCAGCAGCTTTGGACAGGGAGGCTATGGCTACACCTTC
cdr3_aa: CASSFGQGGYGYTF
j_call: TRBJ1-2
d_call: TRBD1
v_call: TRBV7-2
clone_size: many

cdr3_nt: TGTGCCAGCAGCCCATTCTTGAGTACAGTAGGGGAGACCCAGTACTTC
cdr3_aa: CASSPFLSTVGETQYF
j_call: TRBJ2-5
d_call: -
v_call: TRBV14
clone_size: once

cdr3_nt: TGTGCCAGCAGAGACAGGGGGCGCAGCTATGGCTACACCTTC
cdr3_aa: CASRDRGRSYGYTF
j_call: TRBJ1-2
d_call: TRBD1
v_call: TRBV27
clone_size: few